The 29 T cell receptor beta chains reported below all come from one sample, sequenced in a study of T cells in narcolepsy. Repertoires were generated with immunoSEQ multiplex PCR, while TCRdb's copy carries only in-frame clones and drops some. The profile covers about 40,000 clones, with 88% appearing a single time and approximately 1.2% taken by the ten largest. The specimen was CD45RA- memory CD4+ T cells from PBMCs. The origin of the receptors is a human donor with narcolepsy.

This chain connects TRBV7-2 to TRBJ2-5; no firm D call. From germline, CDR1 is SGHTA and CDR2 FQGNSA. V was pared by 5 bases and J by 3 bases, with 13 bases between. The CDR3 is 14 amino acids. The CDR3 region is CASSPLRAKETQYF. The CDR3 coding sequence is TGTGCCAGCAGCCCTCTTCGAGCGAAAGAGACCCAGTACTTC.

The chain carries TRBV1 and TRBJ2-6; TRBD2 is the table's D call and was not checked against the DNA. TRBV1 is a documented pseudogene. The CDR3 sequence is 24 residues long. The CDR3 DNA sequence: TGCACCAGCAGTCACAATGGGGGGTGGTCGCAACGGCTCCATCAATACTCTGGGGCCAACGTCCTGACTTTC. It specifies CTSSHNGGWSQRLHQYSGANVLTF.

This chain uses TRBV6-1 with TRBJ2-2; D gene ambiguous. Germline-derived CDR1 and CDR2 are MNHNS and SASEGT. This CDR3 region has 14 residues. Trimming cost V 2 bases and J 6 bases, with 10 bases left between them. DNA of the CDR3: TGTGCCAGCAGTGAACGCCGTGACTCCGGGGAGCTGTTTTTT. Protein sequence: CASSERRDSGELFF.

This chain joins TRBV2 and TRBJ1-6; 7 bases are a match to TRBD1. This CDR3 has 13 amino acids. With 7 bases clipped from V and 10 bases from J, the junction kept 7 bases outside the gene matches. Germline CDR1 and CDR2: SNHLY and FYNNEI. The CDR3 sequence: CASIQGLGSPLHF. Written as DNA, the CDR3 is TGTGCCAGCATACAGGGGTTAGGGTCACCCCTCCACTTT.

The rearrangement joins TRBV6-5 to TRBJ1-2, with 7 bases that match TRBD1. The V and J ends lost 2 bases and 8 bases, in that order; junction bases with no gene match: 8. The CDR3 runs to 14 residues. Per the germline V gene, CDR1 is MNHEY and CDR2 is SVGAGI. The CDR3 DNA is TGTGCCAGCAGTTACAGGGAGGGACAGTACGGCTACACCTTC. The encoded protein is CASSYREGQYGYTF.

The rearrangement joins TRBV6-5 to TRBJ1-3; no reliable D call. CDR3 length equals 13 residues. V lost 5 bases and J 8 bases, leaving 13 bases between the germline ends. The germline V gene encodes CDR1 MNHEY and CDR2 SVGAGI. Here the CDR3 DNA reads TGTGCCAGCAGTGCTTCGCGAGGGTACACCATATATTTT. Translating it yields CASSASRGYTIYF.

The chain combines TRBV5-1 with TRBJ1-4; no firm D call. The CDR3 totals 19 residues. Germline values: CDR1 SGHRS, CDR2 YFSETQ. Trimming removed 1 base from V and 8 bases from J, with 27 bases in between. CDR3 loop: CASSLIGGSGWAPGEKLFF. The CDR3 DNA reads TGCGCCAGCAGCTTGATTGGCGGGTCTGGCTGGGCCCCAGGAGAAAAACTGTTTTTT. Using reference TRBV5-1 and TRBJ1-4 for the parts outside the CDR3, the full variable domain is KAGVTQTPRYLIKTRGQQVTLSCSPISGHRSVSWYQQTPGQGLQFLFEYFSETQRNKGNFPGRFSGRQFSNSRSEMNVSTLELGDSALYLCASSLIGGSGWAPGEKLFFGSGTQLSVL.

This clone came up once. The junction shows a germline mismatch at one end, possibly a read error. Here the CDR3 reads CASSKGTGEQHF. In DNA form, the CDR3 reads TGTGCCAGCAGTAAAGGGACAGGCGAGCAGCACTTC. V usage is TRBV6-1 and J usage is TRBJ2-7; the match to TRBD1 covers 8 bases. The CDR3 is 12 residues long. CDR1 is MNHNS and CDR2 is SASEGT in the germline V gene.

The chain employs TRBV5-1 and TRBJ2-7, with TRBD2 matching over 12 bases. There are 16 residues in the CDR3. V gave up 4 bases and J gave up 6 bases; unmatched junction bases: 11. CDR1 is SGHRS, CDR2 YFSETQ, per germline. The CDR3 reads CASSAGGLAGSSEQYF. DNA of the CDR3: TGCGCCAGCAGCGCTGGTGGACTAGCGGGAAGCTCCGAGCAGTACTTC.

DNA for the CDR3: TGTGCCAGCAGTGAAGGCGTCTCGAGCACAGATACGCAGTATTTT. It codes for CASSEGVSSTDTQYF. The V gene is TRBV2, the J gene TRBJ2-3, with D unresolved. The CDR3 has 15 residues. CDR1 is SNHLY, CDR2 FYNNEI, per germline. Between the trimmed V and J ends, which lost 1 base and 0 bases, there was a span of 8 bases.

The chain is built from TRBV21-1 and TRBJ2-7; the D call in the table, TRBD1, was not verified against the DNA. TRBV21-1 is listed as a pseudogene. This CDR3 spans 18 amino acids. Here the CDR3 reads CASSKKGGRESSAYEQYF. CDR3 nucleotides: TGTGCCAGCAGCAAAAAAGGGGGAAGGGAGAGTTCCGCCTACGAGCAGTACTTC.

The chain joins TRBV7-9 to TRBJ1-1; D is unclear. CDR1 is SEHNR and CDR2 is FQNEAQ in the germline V gene (reference sequence). Trimming took 1 base from V and 8 from J, leaving 8 bases between them. This CDR3 spans 12 amino acids. The CDR3 region is CASSLDQREAFF. The DNA for the CDR3 is TGTGCCAGCAGCTTAGATCAGCGGGAAGCTTTCTTT. Full variable domain (outside the CDR3, taken from reference TRBV7-9 and TRBJ1-1): DTGVSQNPRHKITKRGQNVTFRCDPISEHNRLYWYRQTLGQGPEFLTYFQNEAQLEKSRLLSDRFSAERPKGSFSTLEIQRTEQGDSAMYLCASSLDQREAFFGQGTRLTVV.

The CDR3 DNA reads TGTGCCAGCAGACGGACCGGGACAACCTATGGCTACACCTTC. Protein: CASRRTGTTYGYTF. The J gene is TRBJ1-2, the V gene TRBV6-5; a weak D match, TRBD1 (6 bases). The germline CDR1 and CDR2 sequences are MNHEY and SVGAGI. This CDR3 is 14 amino acids long. Trimming left V 6 bases short and J 4 bases short, with 15 bases between.

The rearrangement uses TRBV18 and TRBJ1-1; unclear D gene. This CDR3 is built from 13 residues. Per germline, CDR1 KGHSH and CDR2 LQKENI. V was shortened by 5 bases and J by 2 bases, with 9 bases between the two germline ends. The chain's CDR3 is CASSSSANTEAFF. CDR3 in DNA: TGTGCCAGCTCATCAAGTGCTAACACTGAAGCTTTCTTT.

This chain links TRBV30 with TRBJ1-5, with 8 positions matching TRBD1. Trimming at V came to 2 bases and at J to 6 bases, leaving 3 bases not matched to a gene. Germline V gives CDR1 GTSNPN, CDR2 SVGIG (reference sequence). The CDR3 length is 13 residues. The DNA of the CDR3 is TGTGCCTGGAGTACAGGGGGGACTCAGCCCCAGCATTTT. This encodes CAWSTGGTQPQHF.

The chain links TRBV7-6 to TRBJ2-5; perhaps TRBD2 as D (6 bases). The CDR3 consists of 15 residues. Trimming cost V 0 bases and J 5 bases, with 13 bases left between them. Germline-derived CDR1 and CDR2 are SGHVS and FNYEAQ. This chain's CDR3 is CASSLAGREWETQYF. Written as DNA, the CDR3 is TGTGCCAGCAGCTTAGCGGGGCGGGAATGGGAGACCCAGTACTTC.

To note about this clone: Mismatch with germline at one junction end may stem from a read error. The V gene is TRBV4-1, the J gene TRBJ1-2, with D possibly being TRBD1 (5 bases). The CDR3 contains 17 residues. The germline V gene encodes CDR1 MGHRA and CDR2 YSYEKL. The CDR3 DNA reads TGCGCCCGCAGCCACGTAGTTTTGGTCCGGGACGGGGGGGGATACACCTTC. The encoded protein is CARSHVVLVRDGGGYTF.

This clone was detected only once. The V call is TRBV19, the J call TRBJ2-7, with unresolved D. CDR3 length: 13 amino acids. Germline loops: CDR1 LNHDA, CDR2 SQIVND (reference sequence). V was clipped by 0 bases and J by 2 bases, with 5 bases between them. The DNA for the CDR3 is TGTGCCAGTAGTATAGATCGGGCCTACGAGCAGTACTTC. Its protein product is CASSIDRAYEQYF.

On this clone: One junction end disagrees with the germline gene, perhaps due to a read error. This chain uses TRBV29-1 with TRBJ2-3; no firm D call. This CDR3 is built from 14 residues. CDR1 and CDR2 from the germline V gene are SQVTM and ANQGSEA. The CDR3 reads CSVEGTSRADTQCF. CDR3 bases: TGCAGCGTTGAAGGTACCTCTAGGGCAGATACGCAGTGTTTT.

This chain links TRBV7-2 with TRBJ2-5, with D maybe TRBD2 (5 bases). The DNA end favors TRBJ2-7, so the J call may be wrong. The CDR3 loop spans 16 amino acids. Germline V gene lookup returns CDR1 SGHTA and CDR2 FQGNSA. For the CDR3, the DNA is TGTGCCAGCAGCCCATTAGCGTGGCAGGTTCACTACGAGCAGTACTTC. Its protein is CASSPLAWQVHYEQYF.

The rearrangement uses TRBV7-8 and TRBJ2-3; 9 nucleotides agree with TRBD2. There are 16 residues in the CDR3. The germline V gene has CDR1 SGHVS and CDR2 FQNEAQ. The V and J ends lost 1 base and 6 bases, in that order; junction bases with no gene match: 8. The CDR3 DNA sequence: TGTGCCAGCAGCTTAGAAGCGGGGGGCCGCTGGGATACGCAGTATTTT. Translated: CASSLEAGGRWDTQYF.

The chain is built from TRBV19 and TRBJ1-1, with D unresolved. The germline V gene has CDR1 LNHDA and CDR2 SQIVND (reference sequence). The CDR3 covers 15 residues. The V gene lost 6 bases and the J gene lost 1 base, with 15 bases spanning the gap. CDR3 DNA sequence: TGTGCCAGTAGCGCGCGTGGGGATGAGAACACTGAAGCTTTCTTT. This gives the protein CASSARGDENTEAFF.

This rearrangement joins TRBV5-5 to TRBJ2-1, with 9 bases aligning to TRBD1. V dropped 0 bases and J dropped 7; count of bases not matched to a gene: 5. This CDR3 comprises 15 residues. Germline CDR1 SGHKS, CDR2 YYEKEE (reference sequence). CDR3 DNA sequence: TGTGCCAGCAGCTTGGTGGGACAGGGAGTAAATGAGCAGTTCTTC. Its protein is CASSLVGQGVNEQFF. The full variable domain, its missing parts supplied by reference TRBV5-5 and TRBJ2-1, is DAGVTQSPTHLIKTRGQQVTLRCSPISGHKSVSWYQQVLGQGPQFIFQYYEKEERGRGNFPDRFSARQFPNYSSELNVNALLLGDSALYLCASSLVGQGVNEQFFGPGTRLTVL.

The chain recombines TRBV7-2 with TRBJ2-7; 11 nucleotides align to TRBD2. Germline V gives CDR1 SGHTA, CDR2 FQGNSA. This CDR3 has 14 residues. V trimming: 6 bases; J trimming: 3 bases; junction bases outside the gene matches: 4. CDR3 sequence: CASRRTSGSYEQYF. Written as DNA, the CDR3 is TGTGCCAGCAGGCGAACTAGCGGGAGCTACGAGCAGTACTTC.

The rearrangement joins TRBV6-6 to TRBJ2-7, with 10 bases aligning to TRBD1. This CDR3 has 15 amino acids. The V segment lost 2 bases and the J segment 2 bases; nucleotides outside the gene matches: 3. Germline loops: CDR1 MNHNY, CDR2 SVGAGI (reference sequence). This CDR3 reads CASSYRGQGTYEQYF. The CDR3 DNA sequence: TGTGCCAGCAGTTACAGGGGACAGGGGACCTACGAGCAGTACTTC.

V usage is TRBV7-3 and J usage is TRBJ2-1; D unresolved. Per germline, CDR1 SGHTA and CDR2 FQGTGA. V lost 2 bases and J lost 0, with 11 bases in between. The CDR3 length is 16 residues. CDR3 bases: TGTGCCAGCAGCTTATTTGCGTCAAGCTCCTACAATGAGCAGTTCTTC. Residues: CASSLFASSSYNEQFF.

This clone is termed medium-sized. V and J are TRBV6-1 and TRBJ1-4; TRBD1 agrees at 9 bases. This CDR3 spans 16 amino acids. Trimming removed 3 bases from V and 5 bases from J; junction bases left unmatched: 7. Germline CDR1 and CDR2: MNHNS and SASEGT. This chain's CDR3 is CASSDLPTGGNEKLFF. The CDR3 coding sequence is TGTGCCAGCAGTGACCTCCCGACAGGGGGAAATGAAAAACTGTTTTTT.

The chain is built from TRBV27 and TRBJ2-3, with 8 positions matching TRBD2. There are 15 residues in the CDR3. V lost 3 bases to trimming and J lost 3 bases; unmatched junction nucleotides: 5. Looked up from germline, CDR1 is MNHEY and CDR2 is SMNVEV (reference sequence). This CDR3 reads CASSFISGATDTQYF. CDR3 nucleotides: TGTGCCAGCAGTTTCATTAGCGGGGCTACAGATACGCAGTATTTT.

The chain is built from TRBV6-5 and TRBJ1-2; D perhaps matches TRBD1 (6 bases). V was clipped by 0 bases and J by 7 bases, with 15 bases between them. Germline V CDR1 and CDR2: MNHEY, SVGAGI. This CDR3 has 15 amino acids. The DNA for the CDR3 is TGTGCCAGCAGTTACTCTGGGGGCGCGCTTGGTGGCTACACCTTC. It specifies CASSYSGGALGGYTF.